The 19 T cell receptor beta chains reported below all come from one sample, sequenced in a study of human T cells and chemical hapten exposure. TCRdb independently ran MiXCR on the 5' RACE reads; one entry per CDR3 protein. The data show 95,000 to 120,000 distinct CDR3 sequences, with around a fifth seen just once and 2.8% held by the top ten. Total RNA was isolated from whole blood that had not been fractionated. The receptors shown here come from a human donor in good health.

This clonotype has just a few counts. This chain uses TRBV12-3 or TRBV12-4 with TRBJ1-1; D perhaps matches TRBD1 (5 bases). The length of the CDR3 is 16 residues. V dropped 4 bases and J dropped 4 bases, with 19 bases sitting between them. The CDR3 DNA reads TGTGCCAGCAGTTCCGCTTTGGGCAGGGATGTCACTGAAGCTTTCTTT. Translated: CASSSALGRDVTEAFF.

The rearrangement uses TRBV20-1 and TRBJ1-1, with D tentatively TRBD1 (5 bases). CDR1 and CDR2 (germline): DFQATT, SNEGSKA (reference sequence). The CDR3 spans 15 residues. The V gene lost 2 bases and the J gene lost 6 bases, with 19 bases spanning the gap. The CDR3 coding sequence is TGCAGTGCTAGACCCCCCGGGGGTTACGGGGCTGAAGCTTTCTTT. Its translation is CSARPPGGYGAEAFF.

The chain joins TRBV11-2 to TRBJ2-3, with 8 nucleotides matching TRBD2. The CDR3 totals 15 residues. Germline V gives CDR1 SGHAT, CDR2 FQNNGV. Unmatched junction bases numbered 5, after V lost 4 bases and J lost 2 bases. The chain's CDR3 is CASSSRLATTDTQYF. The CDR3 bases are TGTGCCAGCAGCTCCCGACTAGCGACCACAGATACGCAGTATTTT.

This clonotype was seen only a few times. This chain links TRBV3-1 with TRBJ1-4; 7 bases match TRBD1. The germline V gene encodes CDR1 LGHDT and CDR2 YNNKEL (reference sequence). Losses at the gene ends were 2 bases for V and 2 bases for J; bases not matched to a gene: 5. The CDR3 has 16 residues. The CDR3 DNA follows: TGTGCCAGCAGCCAACACAGGGGAGACACTAATGAAAAACTGTTTTTT. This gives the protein CASSQHRGDTNEKLFF.

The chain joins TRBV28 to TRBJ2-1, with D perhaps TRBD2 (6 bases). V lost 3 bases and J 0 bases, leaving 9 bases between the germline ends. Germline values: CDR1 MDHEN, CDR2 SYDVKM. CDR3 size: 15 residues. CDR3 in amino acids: CASSFPTSSYNEQFF. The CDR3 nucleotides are TGTGCCAGCAGTTTCCCGACTAGCTCCTACAATGAGCAGTTCTTC.

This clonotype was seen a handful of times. The CDR3 bases are TGCAGCGTCGATACGGGACAGAAGGGCACCGGGGAGCTGTTTTTT. This translates into CSVDTGQKGTGELFF. The V and J genes are TRBV29-1 and TRBJ2-2, with 7 bases matching TRBD1. Trimming removed 6 bases from V and 4 bases from J; junction bases left unmatched: 11. This CDR3 contains 15 residues. Germline V gene sequence: CDR1 SQVTM, CDR2 ANQGSEA.

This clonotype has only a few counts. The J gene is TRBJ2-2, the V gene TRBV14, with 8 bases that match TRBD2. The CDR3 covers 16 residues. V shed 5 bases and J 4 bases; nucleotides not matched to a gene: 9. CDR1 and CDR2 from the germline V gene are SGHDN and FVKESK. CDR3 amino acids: CASSSKRGPGTGELFF. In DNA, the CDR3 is TGTGCCAGCAGCTCCAAGCGGGGGCCCGGCACCGGGGAGCTGTTTTTT.

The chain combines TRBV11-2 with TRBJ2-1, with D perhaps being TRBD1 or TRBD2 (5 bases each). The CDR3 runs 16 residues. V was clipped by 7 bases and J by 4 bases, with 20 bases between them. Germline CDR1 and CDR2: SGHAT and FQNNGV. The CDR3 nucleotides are TGTGCCAGCATTCAGGGACCGATGAGATATTACAATGAGCAGTTCTTC. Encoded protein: CASIQGPMRYYNEQFF.

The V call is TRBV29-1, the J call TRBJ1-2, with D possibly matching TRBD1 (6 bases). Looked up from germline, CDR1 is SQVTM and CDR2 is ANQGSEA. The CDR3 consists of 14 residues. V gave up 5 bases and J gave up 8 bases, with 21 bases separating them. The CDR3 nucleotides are TGCAGCGTTTTAGGGGGTTACAGGGTAGAAGGCTACACCTTC. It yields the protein CSVLGGYRVEGYTF.

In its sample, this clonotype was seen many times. This CDR3 reads CASSENRGGYEQYF. CDR3 coding DNA: TGTGCCAGCAGCGAAAACAGGGGGGGCTACGAGCAGTACTTC. This sequence joins TRBV12-3 or TRBV12-4 and TRBJ2-7; tentative D call: TRBD1 (8 bases). The CDR3 is 14 residues long. V shed 6 bases and J shed 3 bases, with 15 bases lying between them.

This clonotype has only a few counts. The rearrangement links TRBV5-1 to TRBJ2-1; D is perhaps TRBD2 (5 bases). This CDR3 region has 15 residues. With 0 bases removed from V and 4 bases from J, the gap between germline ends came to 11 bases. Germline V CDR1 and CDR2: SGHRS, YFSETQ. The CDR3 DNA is TGCGCCAGCAGCTTGGCGGGCAGCGGTTACAATGAGCAGTTCTTC. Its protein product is CASSLAGSGYNEQFF.

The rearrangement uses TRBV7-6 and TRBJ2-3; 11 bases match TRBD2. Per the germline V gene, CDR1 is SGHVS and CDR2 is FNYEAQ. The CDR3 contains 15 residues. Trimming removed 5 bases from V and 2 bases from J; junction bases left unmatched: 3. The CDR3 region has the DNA TGTGCCAGCAGCGCGACTAGCGGGGTCACAGATACGCAGTATTTT. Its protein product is CASSATSGVTDTQYF.

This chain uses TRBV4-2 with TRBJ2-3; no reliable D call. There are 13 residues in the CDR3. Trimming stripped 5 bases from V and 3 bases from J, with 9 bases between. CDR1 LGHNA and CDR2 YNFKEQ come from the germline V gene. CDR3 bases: TGTGCCAGCAGCACCTCGCGAACAGATACGCAGTATTTT. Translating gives CASSTSRTDTQYF.

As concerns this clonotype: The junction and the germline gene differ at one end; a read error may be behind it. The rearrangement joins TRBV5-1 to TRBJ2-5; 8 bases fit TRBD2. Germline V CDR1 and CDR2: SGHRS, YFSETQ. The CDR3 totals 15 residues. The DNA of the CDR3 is TGCGCCAGCAGCTTAACGAGCGGGAGCGGCGAGAACCAGTACTTC. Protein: CASSLTSGSGENQYF.

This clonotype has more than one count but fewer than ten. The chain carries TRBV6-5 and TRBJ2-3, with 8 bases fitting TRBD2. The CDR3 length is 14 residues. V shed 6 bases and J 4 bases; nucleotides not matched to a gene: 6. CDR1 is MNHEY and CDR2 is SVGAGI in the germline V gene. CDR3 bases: TGTGCCAGCAGCAAGACTAGCGTCGCAGATACGCAGTATTTT. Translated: CASSKTSVADTQYF.

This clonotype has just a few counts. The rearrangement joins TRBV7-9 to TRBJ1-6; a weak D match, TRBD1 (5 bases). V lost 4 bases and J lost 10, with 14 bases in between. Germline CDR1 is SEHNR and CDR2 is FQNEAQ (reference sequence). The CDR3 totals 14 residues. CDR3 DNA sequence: TGTGCCAGCAGCTCCCGGAGCGGGGGATCACCCCTCCACTTT. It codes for CASSSRSGGSPLHF.

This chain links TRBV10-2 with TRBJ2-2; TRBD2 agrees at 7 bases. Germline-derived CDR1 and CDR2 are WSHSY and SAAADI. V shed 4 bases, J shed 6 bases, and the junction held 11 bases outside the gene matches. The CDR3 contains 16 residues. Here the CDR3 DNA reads TGCGCCAGCAGTGCGTCGCGGGGAGGGACCCCCGGGGAGCTGTTTTTT. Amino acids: CASSASRGGTPGELFF.

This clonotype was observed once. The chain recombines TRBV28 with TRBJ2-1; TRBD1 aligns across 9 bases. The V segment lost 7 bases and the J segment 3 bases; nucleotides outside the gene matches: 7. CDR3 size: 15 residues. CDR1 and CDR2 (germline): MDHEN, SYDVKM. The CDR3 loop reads CASTLQGASYNEQFF. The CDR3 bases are TGTGCCAGCACTCTACAGGGGGCCAGCTACAATGAGCAGTTCTTC. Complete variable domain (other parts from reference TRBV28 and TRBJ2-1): DVKVTQSSRYLVKRTGEKVFLECVQDMDHENMFWYRQDPGLGLRLIYFSYDVKMKEKGDIPEGYSVSREKKERFSLILESASTNQTSMYLCASTLQGASYNEQFFGPGTRLTVL.

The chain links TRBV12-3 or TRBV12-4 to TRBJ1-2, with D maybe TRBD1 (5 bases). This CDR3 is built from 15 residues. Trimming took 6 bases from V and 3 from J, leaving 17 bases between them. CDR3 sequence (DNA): TGTGCCAGCAGGCCCGGGGGGGGGGAGTACTATGGCTACACCTTC. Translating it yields CASRPGGGEYYGYTF.